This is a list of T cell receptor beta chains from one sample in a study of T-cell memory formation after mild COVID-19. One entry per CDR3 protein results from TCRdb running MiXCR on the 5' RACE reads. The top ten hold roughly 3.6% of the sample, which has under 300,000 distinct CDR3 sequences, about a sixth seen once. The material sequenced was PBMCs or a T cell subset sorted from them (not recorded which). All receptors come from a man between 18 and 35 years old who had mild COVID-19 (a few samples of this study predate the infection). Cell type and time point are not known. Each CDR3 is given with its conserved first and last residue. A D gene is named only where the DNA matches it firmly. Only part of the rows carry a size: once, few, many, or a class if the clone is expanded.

CDR3aa: CASSLVGLAGDNEQFF
CDR3nt: TGTGCCAGCAGCTTGGTAGGCCTAGCGGGGGACAATGAGCAGTTCTTC
d_gene: TRBD2
v_gene: TRBV5-8
abundance: few
j_gene: TRBJ2-1

CDR3aa: CASSQDRSASTDTQYF
CDR3nt: TGCGCCAGCAGCCAAGATAGGAGTGCTAGCACAGATACGCAGTATTTT
d_gene: NA
v_gene: TRBV4-1
abundance: NA
j_gene: TRBJ2-3

CDR3aa: CASSWSRVRETQYF
CDR3nt: TGTGCCAGCAGCTGGAGTAGGGTTCGGGAGACCCAGTACTTC
d_gene: NA
v_gene: TRBV5-6
abundance: many
j_gene: TRBJ2-5

CDR3aa: CASSLGPGYEQYF
CDR3nt: TGTGCCAGCAGCTTAGGGCCGGGCTACGAGCAGTACTTC
d_gene: NA
v_gene: TRBV7-6
abundance: NA
j_gene: TRBJ2-7

CDR3aa: CASSFSGGAHEQFF
CDR3nt: TGTGCCAGCAGCTTTAGCGGGGGGGCCCATGAGCAGTTCTTC
d_gene: TRBD2
v_gene: TRBV5-6
abundance: many
j_gene: TRBJ2-1

CDR3aa: CSADRDGGYEQYF
CDR3nt: TGCAGTGCTGACCGGGACGGTGGCTACGAGCAGTACTTC
d_gene: NA
v_gene: TRBV20-1
abundance: few
j_gene: TRBJ2-7

CDR3aa: CSAVSNEKLFF
CDR3nt: TGCAGCGCCGTCTCTAATGAAAAACTGTTTTTT
d_gene: NA
v_gene: TRBV29-1
abundance: NA
j_gene: TRBJ1-4

CDR3aa: CASSEGQLGYTF
CDR3nt: TGTGCCAGCAGTGAAGGCCAGTTAGGCTACACCTTC
d_gene: NA
v_gene: TRBV6-1
abundance: few
j_gene: TRBJ1-2

CDR3aa: CATSDHDSSGANVLTF
CDR3nt: TGTGCCACCAGTGACCATGACAGCTCTGGGGCCAACGTCCTGACTTTC
d_gene: NA
v_gene: TRBV24-1
abundance: NA
j_gene: TRBJ2-6

CDR3aa: CASSLEDRRWNTEAFF
CDR3nt: TGTGCCAGCAGCTTAGAGGACAGAAGGTGGAACACTGAAGCTTTCTTT
d_gene: NA
v_gene: TRBV7-6
abundance: NA
j_gene: TRBJ1-1

CDR3aa: CASSLAGKDSFNSPLHF
CDR3nt: TGCGCCAGCAGCTTGGCCGGGAAAGACAGCTTCAATTCACCCCTCCACTTT
d_gene: NA
v_gene: TRBV5-1
abundance: few
j_gene: TRBJ1-6

CDR3aa: CASSGARDTEAFF
CDR3nt: TGTGCCAGCTCAGGGGCAAGGGACACTGAAGCTTTCTTT
d_gene: NA
v_gene: TRBV18
abundance: NA
j_gene: TRBJ1-1

CDR3aa: CASSLQTSGAGEQFF
CDR3nt: TGCGCCAGCAGCCTACAGACTAGCGGGGCGGGCGAGCAGTTCTTC
d_gene: TRBD2
v_gene: TRBV5-1
abundance: NA
j_gene: TRBJ2-1

CDR3aa: CASSPRLAFGELFF
CDR3nt: TGTGCCAGCAGCCCCCGACTAGCATTCGGGGAGCTGTTTTTT
d_gene: TRBD2
v_gene: TRBV5-6
abundance: few
j_gene: TRBJ2-2

CDR3aa: CAISDSRGRGYTF
CDR3nt: TGTGCCATCAGTGATAGCAGGGGACGTGGCTACACCTTC
d_gene: NA
v_gene: TRBV10-3
abundance: NA
j_gene: TRBJ1-2

CDR3aa: CASSSELNTGELFF
CDR3nt: TGTGCCAGCAGCTCAGAGTTAAACACCGGGGAGCTGTTTTTT
d_gene: NA
v_gene: TRBV2
abundance: NA
j_gene: TRBJ2-2

CDR3aa: CASSLDLAGIAGELFF
CDR3nt: TGCGCCAGCAGCTTGGACCTAGCGGGGATAGCCGGGGAGCTGTTTTTT
d_gene: TRBD2
v_gene: TRBV5-1
abundance: NA
j_gene: TRBJ2-2

CDR3aa: CASSYSTVGRMSEAFF
CDR3nt: TGTGCCAGCAGTTACTCGACGGTAGGACGTATGTCTGAAGCTTTCTTT
d_gene: NA
v_gene: TRBV6-5
abundance: few
j_gene: TRBJ1-1

CDR3aa: CASRYRQGSSEKLFF
CDR3nt: TGTGCCAGCAGATACCGACAGGGATCCTCTGAAAAACTGTTTTTT
d_gene: TRBD1
v_gene: TRBV2
abundance: NA
j_gene: TRBJ1-4

CDR3aa: CASSLGQGRNTGELFF
CDR3nt: TGTGCCAGCAGCTTAGGGCAGGGTAGGAACACCGGGGAGCTGTTTTTT
d_gene: NA
v_gene: TRBV7-6
abundance: many
j_gene: TRBJ2-2

CDR3aa: CASSKDGGNSPLHF
CDR3nt: TGCGCCAGCAGCAAGGACGGAGGTAATTCACCCCTCCACTTT
d_gene: NA
v_gene: TRBV5-1
abundance: few
j_gene: TRBJ1-6

CDR3aa: CASSFGQPQETQYF
CDR3nt: TGTGCCAGCAGTTTTGGACAGCCTCAAGAGACCCAGTACTTC
d_gene: NA
v_gene: TRBV12-3/TRBV12-4
abundance: few
j_gene: TRBJ2-5

CDR3aa: CASRVEQQGSGYTF
CDR3nt: TGTGCCAGCAGAGTTGAACAACAGGGAAGTGGCTACACCTTC
d_gene: NA
v_gene: TRBV2
abundance: few
j_gene: TRBJ1-2

CDR3aa: CASSSRQGRNSPLHF
CDR3nt: TGTGCCAGCAGCTCGAGACAGGGGAGGAATTCACCCCTCCACTTT
d_gene: TRBD1
v_gene: TRBV7-2
abundance: NA
j_gene: TRBJ1-6

CDR3aa: CASSFLGRDSQTQYF
CDR3nt: TGTGCCAGCAGCTTCCTGGGCAGGGACTCCCAGACCCAGTACTTC
d_gene: NA
v_gene: TRBV13
abundance: few
j_gene: TRBJ2-5

CDR3aa: CAIKRPASSYTF
CDR3nt: TGTGCCATCAAGAGGCCAGCAAGTAGCTACACCTTC
d_gene: NA
v_gene: TRBV10-3
abundance: few
j_gene: TRBJ1-2

CDR3aa: CASSLERGAANEQFF
CDR3nt: TGTGCCAGCAGCCTAGAGCGGGGGGCAGCCAATGAGCAGTTCTTC
d_gene: TRBD2
v_gene: TRBV7-2
abundance: few
j_gene: TRBJ2-1

CDR3aa: CASSYSTAGLEQFF
CDR3nt: TGTGCCAGCAGTTACTCGACCGCCGGGCTTGAGCAGTTCTTC
d_gene: NA
v_gene: TRBV6-5
abundance: few
j_gene: TRBJ2-1

CDR3aa: CASSLVGRGSQYF
CDR3nt: TGTGCCAGCAGCCTCGTGGGGCGAGGAAGTCAGTACTTC
d_gene: NA
v_gene: TRBV7-9
abundance: many
j_gene: TRBJ2-4

CDR3aa: CASSEYDRASRF
CDR3nt: TGTGCCAGCAGTGAATATGACAGGGCTTCTCGCTTC
d_gene: TRBD1
v_gene: TRBV25-1
abundance: NA
j_gene: TRBJ2-1

CDR3aa: CASSMTGFEINEQFF
CDR3nt: TGCGCCAGCAGCATGACAGGGTTTGAAATTAATGAGCAGTTCTTC
d_gene: TRBD1
v_gene: TRBV5-1
abundance: few
j_gene: TRBJ2-1

CDR3aa: CASSLSLGTNEKLFF
CDR3nt: TGTGCCAGCAGCTTGTCCCTAGGCACTAATGAAAAACTGTTTTTT
d_gene: NA
v_gene: TRBV5-5
abundance: NA
j_gene: TRBJ1-4

CDR3aa: CASSSLKDAIASPLHF
CDR3nt: TGTGCCAGCAGCTCCCTTAAGGACGCAATCGCTTCACCCCTCCACTTT
d_gene: NA
v_gene: TRBV28
abundance: NA
j_gene: TRBJ1-6

CDR3aa: CASSPPGLFTDTQYF
CDR3nt: TGTGCCAGCAGCCCCCCGGGACTTTTCACAGATACGCAGTATTTT
d_gene: NA
v_gene: TRBV7-6
abundance: NA
j_gene: TRBJ2-3

CDR3aa: CASTNSGDDNSPLHF
CDR3nt: TGTGCTAGCACCAACTCCGGGGACGATAATTCACCCCTCCACTTT
d_gene: NA
v_gene: TRBV7-7
abundance: few
j_gene: TRBJ1-6

CDR3aa: CASSLAAGGNNQPQHF
CDR3nt: TGTGCCAGCAGCTTAGCGGCAGGGGGCAACAATCAGCCCCAGCATTTT
d_gene: TRBD1
v_gene: TRBV7-2
abundance: few
j_gene: TRBJ1-5

CDR3aa: CSVESVSDYGYTF
CDR3nt: TGCAGCGTTGAAAGCGTTTCAGACTATGGCTACACCTTC
d_gene: NA
v_gene: TRBV29-1
abundance: few
j_gene: TRBJ1-2

CDR3aa: CSAIVRANSPLHF
CDR3nt: TGCAGTGCTATAGTCAGGGCCAACTCACCCCTCCACTTT
d_gene: NA
v_gene: TRBV20-1
abundance: few
j_gene: TRBJ1-6

CDR3aa: CASSLGTGMEETQYF
CDR3nt: TGCGCCAGCAGCTTGGGGACAGGGATGGAAGAGACCCAGTACTTC
d_gene: TRBD1
v_gene: TRBV5-1
abundance: few
j_gene: TRBJ2-5

CDR3aa: CSARPTDYGYTF
CDR3nt: TGCAGTGCTAGGCCGACTGACTATGGCTACACCTTC
d_gene: NA
v_gene: TRBV20-1
abundance: once
j_gene: TRBJ1-2

CDR3aa: CASRMDSYGYTF
CDR3nt: TGTGCCAGCAGGATGGACAGCTATGGCTACACCTTC
d_gene: NA
v_gene: TRBV2
abundance: few
j_gene: TRBJ1-2

CDR3aa: CASSRFAGATNEKLFF
CDR3nt: TGTGCCAGCAGCCGCTTCGCCGGGGCAACTAATGAAAAACTGTTTTTT
d_gene: NA
v_gene: TRBV6-2/TRBV6-3
abundance: NA
j_gene: TRBJ1-4

CDR3aa: CASSLGAEEDSPLHF
CDR3nt: TGTGCCAGCAGCTTGGGGGCGGAAGAGGATTCACCCCTCCACTTT
d_gene: NA
v_gene: TRBV5-6
abundance: NA
j_gene: TRBJ1-6

CDR3aa: CASSFGGPYNEQFF
CDR3nt: TGTGCCAGCAGCTTCGGTGGGCCCTACAATGAGCAGTTCTTC
d_gene: NA
v_gene: TRBV7-9
abundance: NA
j_gene: TRBJ2-1

CDR3aa: CAWNRDRGSYNEQFF
CDR3nt: TGTGCCTGGAATCGAGACAGGGGATCCTACAATGAGCAGTTCTTC
d_gene: TRBD1
v_gene: TRBV30
abundance: few
j_gene: TRBJ2-1

CDR3aa: CSAIAGINTEAFF
CDR3nt: TGCAGTGCCATAGCAGGGATCAACACTGAAGCTTTCTTT
d_gene: NA
v_gene: TRBV20-1
abundance: NA
j_gene: TRBJ1-1

CDR3aa: CASSRAGQADTQYF
CDR3nt: TGTGCCAGCAGCCGCGCCGGACAGGCAGATACGCAGTATTTT
d_gene: TRBD1
v_gene: TRBV13
abundance: NA
j_gene: TRBJ2-3

CDR3aa: CSVPAGTDTQYF
CDR3nt: TGCAGCGTTCCGGCGGGGACAGATACGCAGTATTTT
d_gene: NA
v_gene: TRBV29-1
abundance: NA
j_gene: TRBJ2-3

CDR3aa: CASSLARDNEQFF
CDR3nt: TGTGCCAGCAGCTTAGCGCGGGACAATGAGCAGTTCTTC
d_gene: NA
v_gene: TRBV7-2
abundance: many
j_gene: TRBJ2-1

CDR3aa: CASDPGGLTDTQYF
CDR3nt: TGCGCCAGCGATCCGGGGGGCCTCACAGATACGCAGTATTTT
d_gene: NA
v_gene: TRBV5-1
abundance: once
j_gene: TRBJ2-3

CDR3aa: CSASEGTQYF
CDR3nt: TGCAGTGCTAGTGAAGGAACGCAGTATTTT
d_gene: NA
v_gene: TRBV20-1
abundance: NA
j_gene: TRBJ2-3

CDR3aa: CASSPRQGGYGYTF
CDR3nt: TGTGCCAGCAGCCCCAGACAGGGCGGATATGGCTACACCTTC
d_gene: TRBD1
v_gene: TRBV12-3/TRBV12-4
abundance: many
j_gene: TRBJ1-2

CDR3aa: CASRQRPSSNTEAFF
CDR3nt: TGCGCCAGCAGACAAAGACCGTCGAGTAACACTGAAGCTTTCTTT
d_gene: NA
v_gene: TRBV5-1
abundance: NA
j_gene: TRBJ1-1

CDR3aa: CASSLLTTDYGYTF
CDR3nt: TGTGCCAGCAGCTTACTCACCACCGACTATGGCTACACCTTC
d_gene: NA
v_gene: TRBV7-9
abundance: NA
j_gene: TRBJ1-2